Listed here are 7 T cell receptor beta chains from one sample, sequenced in a study of cytomegalovirus exposure and HLA in healthy donors (dated by TCRdb to the late 2010s). Library construction relied on the immunoSEQ multiplex PCR assay. The multiplex PCR relied on a mix of 60 forward primers for TCR Vbeta segments and 13 reverse primers for TCR Jbeta segments. The immuneACCESS repertoire file appears here via TCRdb, limited to in-frame rearrangements. These files lack a portion of the clones; in checked studies, under half of the deficit traces to unresolved V genes, and the cause of the others is not known. This sample's clone table shows 100,000 to 150,000 clones. Together, the top ten hold over 1.5% of the sample. The sequencing sample was made of PBMCs. The receptor set was obtained from a woman aged 40 to 50 in good health and CMV-seropositive.

This sequence joins TRBV29-1 and TRBJ2-7; maybe TRBD1 (6 bases). Germline-derived CDR1 and CDR2 are SQVTM and ANQGSEA. V was shortened by 0 bases and J by 6 bases, with 12 bases between the two germline ends. The CDR3 has 13 residues. The CDR3 is CSVEESQGFEQYF. CDR3 bases: TGCAGCGTTGAAGAAAGTCAGGGGTTCGAGCAGTACTTC.

V and J are TRBV29-1 and TRBJ2-3; 16 nucleotides match TRBD2. The CDR3 loop spans 15 amino acids. Germline V gene lookup returns CDR1 SQVTM and CDR2 ANQGSEA. Trimming cost V 7 bases and J 6 bases; bases outside gene matches: 7. CDR3 in amino acids: CSAGTSGRVGDTQYF. CDR3 in DNA: TGCAGCGCTGGGACTAGCGGGAGGGTGGGGGATACGCAGTATTTT.

This chain connects TRBV5-4 to TRBJ2-2, with D unresolved. V was cut by 0 bases and J by 3 bases, with 6 bases left in between. The CDR3 runs to 14 residues. Per the germline V gene, CDR1 is SGHNT and CDR2 is YYREEE (reference sequence). The CDR3 loop is CASSLATDTGELFF. The CDR3 region has the DNA TGTGCCAGCAGCTTGGCCACGGACACCGGGGAGCTGTTTTTT.

V gene TRBV5-1 combines with J gene TRBJ2-3; D might be TRBD2 (5 bases). The CDR3 loop spans 16 amino acids. CDR1 SGHRS and CDR2 YFSETQ come from the germline V gene. With 6 bases removed from V and 0 bases from J, the gap between germline ends came to 17 bases. CDR3 residues: CASNSLSGSSTDTQYF. The CDR3 nucleotides read TGCGCCAGCAACTCACTGAGCGGCTCAAGCACAGATACGCAGTATTTT.

The genes are TRBV25-1 and TRBJ1-1, with D perhaps TRBD1 (6 bases). CDR1 and CDR2 (germline): MGHDK, SYGVNS. The CDR3 has 16 residues. V was shortened by 4 bases and J by 6 bases, with 21 bases between the two germline ends. CDR3 residues: CASSAFSTGRMAEAFF. The CDR3 bases are TGTGCCAGCAGTGCCTTCTCGACAGGCCGAATGGCTGAAGCTTTCTTT.

V usage is TRBV19 and J usage is TRBJ1-4, with unresolved D. The germline gives CDR1 LNHDA, CDR2 SQIVND (reference sequence). The CDR3 is made up of 16 amino acids. The V and J ends lost 0 bases and 7 bases respectively, with 15 bases between them. As DNA, the CDR3 is TGTGCCAGTAGTATAGAAGGTGCGGGCGTCCGTGAAAAACTGTTTTTT. It encodes CASSIEGAGVREKLFF.

The V call is TRBV19, the J call TRBJ2-2, with 10 nucleotides matching TRBD2. The CDR3 sequence is 16 residues long. Trimming cost V 3 bases and J 4 bases; bases outside gene matches: 5. Germline CDR1 LNHDA, CDR2 SQIVND (reference sequence). As DNA, the CDR3 is TGTGCCAGTAGTATGAGCGGGAGGGCCGGCACCGGGGAGCTGTTTTTT. This codes for CASSMSGRAGTGELFF.